A few counts support the clone carrying this T cell receptor beta chain. Antigen unknown. This sample was taken from a study of T cells in Graves' hyperthyroidism and ophthalmopathy. Overall study results and limits: Model predictions of ophthalmopathy came a median around 7.1 months before onset. Most expanded thyroid clonotypes above 0.001 recurred in blood.

Amplified regions were TCR beta CDR3 sequences from RNA transcripts. The HTBI set primed first-round TCR CDR3 RT-PCR. TCRdb re-called the multiplex PCR reads with MiXCR, one entry per CDR3 protein. In the table there are 400,000 to 500,000 distinct CDR3 sequences, roughly 15% of which are singletons. This clonotype originated in a man aged 18-30 years with Graves' ophthalmopathy. What was sequenced was blood.

CDR3 protein: CASTKIGPGRGYTF. The CDR3 nucleotides read TGTGCCAGCACCAAGATCGGACCGGGTCGCGGCTACACCTTC. This chain connects TRBV12-3 or TRBV12-4 to TRBJ1-2, with unresolved D. This CDR3 has 14 amino acids. V lost 7 bases and J lost 8, with 20 bases in between.